This TCR beta chain was documented in a study of vaccination and CD4 T cells after COVID-19. Note on this clonotype: Its cognate antigen is unknown.

Sample treatment: approximately 11-day PBMC culture with coronavirus spike peptide pools or control peptides (ViraFEST assay). Gathering of the CD4+ T cells, from the unexposed donor, took place before the COVID-19 pandemic (2011-2018). Each of days 3 and 7 saw half the medium replaced by fresh IL-2 medium. Negative selection separated CD4+ T cells from approximately ten-day cultures. Germline V gene data show CDR1 as MNHEY and CDR2 as SVGEGT. V lost 5 bases and J lost 8, with 13 bases in between. This CDR3 comprises 12 residues. With the Oncomine TCR Beta short-read assay, DNA from cultured CD4+ T cells was sequenced. Via MiXCR, TCRdb re-called the PCR reads, giving one row per CDR3 protein. Here the sample spans approximately 7,600 distinct CDR3 sequences, 50% being singletons.

The receptor was isolated from a human donor in good health. The sample comprised CD4+ T cells from blood, cultured in vitro. This chain links TRBV6-2 or TRBV6-3 with TRBJ2-7; tentative D call: TRBD1 (6 bases). Here the CDR3 reads CASSDDRFKQYF. DNA for the CDR3: TGTGCCAGCAGTGATGACAGGTTCAAGCAGTACTTC.